The clone carrying this T cell receptor (beta chain) was observed many times. No antigen is known for it. Unique molecular identifiers tagged the TCRbeta library. TCRdb reanalysed the PCR reads using MiXCR and keeps one entry per CDR3 protein. The repertoire includes about 490,000 distinct CDR3 sequences, about 11% of them detected once, and around 2.2% sits in the top ten. The entry originates in a study of T-cell reconstitution after alpha-beta-depleted transplantation in children. Study conclusions and caveats: Surviving recipient T cells and intrathymic progenitors accounted for some patients' high TCRbeta diversity at day 60. At around two months after transplant, the alpha-beta T cells were reportedly derived from several hundred expanded clones that came from non-depleted graft cells. A year post-transplant, T-cell counts and diversity derived mostly from newly produced T cells.

The specimen was PBMCs, collected before TCRalphabeta/CD19-depleted stem cell transplant. This receptor was taken from a child between 2 and 9 years old with inherited bone marrow failure, due to receive a stem cell transplant.

The CDR3 DNA reads TGCAGTGCTAGACCCCCGTGGGGGAGCCCCACCGGGGAGCTGTTTTTT. It encodes CSARPPWGSPTGELFF. This rearrangement joins TRBV20-1 to TRBJ2-2; TRBD1 or TRBD2 may be the D gene (5 bases each). Germline V gives CDR1 DFQATT, CDR2 SNEGSKA (reference sequence). The V gene lost 2 bases and the J gene lost 4 bases, with 17 bases spanning the gap. The CDR3 covers 16 residues.